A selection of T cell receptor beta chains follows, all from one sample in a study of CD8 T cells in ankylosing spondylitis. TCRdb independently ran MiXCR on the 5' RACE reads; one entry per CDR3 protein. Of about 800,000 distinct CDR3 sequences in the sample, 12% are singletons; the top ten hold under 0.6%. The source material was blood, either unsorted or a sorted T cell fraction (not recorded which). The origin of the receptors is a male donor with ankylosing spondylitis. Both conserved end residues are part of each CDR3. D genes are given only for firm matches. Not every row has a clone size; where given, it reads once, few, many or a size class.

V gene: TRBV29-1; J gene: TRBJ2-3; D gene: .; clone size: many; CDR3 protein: CSSLDPFRTDTQYF; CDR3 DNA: TGCAGCTCCTTAGACCCTTTTCGCACAGATACGCAGTATTTT
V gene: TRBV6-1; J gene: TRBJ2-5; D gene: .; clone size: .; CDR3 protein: CASSLGLKQETQYF; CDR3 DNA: TGTGCCAGCAGTCTGGGACTGAAACAAGAGACCCAGTACTTC
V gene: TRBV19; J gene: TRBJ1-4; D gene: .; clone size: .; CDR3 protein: CASSIFGSNEKLFF; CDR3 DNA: TGTGCCAGTAGTATTTTTGGGAGCAATGAAAAACTGTTTTTT
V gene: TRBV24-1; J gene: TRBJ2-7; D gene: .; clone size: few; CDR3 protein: CATSDGRTAVYEQYF; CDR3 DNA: TGTGCCACCAGTGATGGCAGGACAGCGGTCTACGAGCAGTACTTC
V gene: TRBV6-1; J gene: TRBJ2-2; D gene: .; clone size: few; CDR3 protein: CASSQRVKPAELFF; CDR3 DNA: TGTGCCAGCAGCCAGCGGGTGAAGCCGGCGGAGCTGTTTTTT
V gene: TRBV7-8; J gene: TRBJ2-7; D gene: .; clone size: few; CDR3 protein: CASSLVLAYEQYF; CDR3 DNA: TGTGCCAGCAGCTTAGTTCTAGCCTACGAGCAGTACTTC
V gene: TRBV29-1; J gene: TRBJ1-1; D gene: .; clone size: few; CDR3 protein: CSVEGRVHTEAFF; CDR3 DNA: TGCAGCGTTGAAGGCAGGGTTCACACTGAAGCTTTCTTT
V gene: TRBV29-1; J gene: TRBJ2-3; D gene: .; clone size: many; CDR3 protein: CSSAGRTTDTQYF; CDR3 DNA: TGCAGCTCCGCCGGCAGAACCACAGATACGCAGTATTTT
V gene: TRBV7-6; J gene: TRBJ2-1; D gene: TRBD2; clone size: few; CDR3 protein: CASSFRASGFSSYNEQFF; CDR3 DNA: TGTGCCAGCAGCTTCCGGGCTAGCGGGTTTAGCTCCTACAATGAGCAGTTCTTC
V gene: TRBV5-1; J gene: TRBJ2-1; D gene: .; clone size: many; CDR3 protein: CASSWGEGFNEQFF; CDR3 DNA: TGCGCCAGCAGCTGGGGCGAAGGGTTCAATGAGCAGTTCTTC
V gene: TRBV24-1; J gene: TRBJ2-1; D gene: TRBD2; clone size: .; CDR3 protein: CATSDSVRGTYNEQFF; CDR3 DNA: TGTGCCACCAGTGATTCTGTGCGGGGGACCTACAATGAGCAGTTCTTC
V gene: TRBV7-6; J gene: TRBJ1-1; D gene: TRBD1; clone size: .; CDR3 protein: CASSLVKGREGAGNTEAFF; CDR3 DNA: TGTGCTAGCAGCTTAGTTAAGGGCAGGGAGGGGGCAGGGAACACTGAAGCTTTCTTT
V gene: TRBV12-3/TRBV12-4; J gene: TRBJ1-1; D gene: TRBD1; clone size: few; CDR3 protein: CASSLQTGAGTEAFF; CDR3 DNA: TGTGCCAGCAGTTTGCAGACAGGGGCTGGCACTGAAGCTTTCTTT
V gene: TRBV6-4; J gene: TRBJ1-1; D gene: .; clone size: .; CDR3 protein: CASSYEQHTEAFF; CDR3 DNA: TGTGCCAGCAGTTACGAGCAGCACACTGAAGCTTTCTTT
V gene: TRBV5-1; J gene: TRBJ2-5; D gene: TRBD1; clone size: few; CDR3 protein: CASSLIYRDRQYF; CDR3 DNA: TGCGCCAGCAGCCTGATTTACCGGGACAGGCAGTACTTC
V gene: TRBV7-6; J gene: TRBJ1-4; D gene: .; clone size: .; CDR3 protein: CASSKIGEKLFF; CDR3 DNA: TGTGCCAGCAGCAAAATAGGCGAAAAACTGTTTTTT
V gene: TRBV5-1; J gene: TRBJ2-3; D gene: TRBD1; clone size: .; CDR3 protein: CASSAGQEADTQYF; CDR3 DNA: TGCGCCAGCAGCGCTGGACAGGAGGCAGATACGCAGTATTTT
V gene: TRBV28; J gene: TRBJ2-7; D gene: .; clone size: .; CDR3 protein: CASSLYQQLEQYF; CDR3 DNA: TGTGCCAGCAGTTTATACCAGCAGTTAGAGCAGTACTTC
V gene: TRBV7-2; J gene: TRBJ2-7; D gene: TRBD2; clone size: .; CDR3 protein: CASSRRGGDVSSYEQYF; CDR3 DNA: TGTGCCAGCAGCCGGAGGGGAGGGGACGTCAGCTCCTACGAGCAGTACTTC
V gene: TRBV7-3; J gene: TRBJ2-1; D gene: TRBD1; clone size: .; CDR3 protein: CAITGTGQNEQFF; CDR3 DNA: TGTGCCATCACCGGGACAGGGCAAAATGAGCAGTTCTTC
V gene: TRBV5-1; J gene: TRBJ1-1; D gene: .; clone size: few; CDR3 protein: CASSTEQGMNTEAFF; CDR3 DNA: TGCGCCAGCAGCACTGAACAGGGCATGAACACTGAAGCTTTCTTT
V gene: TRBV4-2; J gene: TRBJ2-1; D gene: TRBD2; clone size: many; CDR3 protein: CASSQVRNGGGDNEQFF; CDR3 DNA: TGTGCCAGCAGCCAAGTACGCAACGGGGGAGGGGACAATGAGCAGTTCTTC
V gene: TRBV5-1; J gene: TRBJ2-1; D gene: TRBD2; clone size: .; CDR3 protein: CASSSAFLAGGSYSYNEQFF; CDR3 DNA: TGCGCCAGCAGCTCCGCCTTCCTAGCGGGAGGGTCCTACTCCTACAATGAGCAGTTCTTC
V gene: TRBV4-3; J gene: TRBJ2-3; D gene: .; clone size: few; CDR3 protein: CASSQELLNTDTQYF; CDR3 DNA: TGCGCCAGCAGCCAAGAACTTTTGAACACAGATACGCAGTATTTT
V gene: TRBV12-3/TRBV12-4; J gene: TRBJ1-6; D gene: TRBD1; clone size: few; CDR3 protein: CASKGGTADSPLHF; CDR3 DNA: TGTGCCTCCAAGGGAGGGACAGCCGATTCACCCCTCCACTTT
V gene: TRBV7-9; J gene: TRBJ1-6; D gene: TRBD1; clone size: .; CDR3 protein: CAGTTGNNSPLHF; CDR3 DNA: TGTGCCGGGACGACAGGGAATAATTCACCCCTCCACTTT
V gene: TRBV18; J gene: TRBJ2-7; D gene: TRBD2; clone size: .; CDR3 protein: CASSPLAGAHYEQYF; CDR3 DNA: TGTGCCAGCTCACCTTTAGCGGGGGCACACTACGAGCAGTACTTC
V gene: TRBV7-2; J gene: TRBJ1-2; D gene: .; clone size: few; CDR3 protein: CASSEGFPLLGYGYTF; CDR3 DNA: TGTGCCAGCAGCGAAGGGTTTCCGCTCCTAGGCTATGGCTACACCTTC
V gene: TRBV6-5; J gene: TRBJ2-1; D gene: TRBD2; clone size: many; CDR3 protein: CASSYWSGTSGMVGNEQFF; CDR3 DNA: TGTGCCAGCAGTTACTGGTCCGGGACTAGCGGGATGGTGGGCAATGAGCAGTTCTTC
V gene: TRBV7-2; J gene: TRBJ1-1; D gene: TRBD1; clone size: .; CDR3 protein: CASSRTRQGATEAFF; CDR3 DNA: TGTGCCAGCAGCCGTACGAGACAGGGGGCGACTGAAGCTTTCTTT
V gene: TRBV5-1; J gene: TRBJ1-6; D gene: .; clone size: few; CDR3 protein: CASSLRTTRNSPLHF; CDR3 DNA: TGCGCCAGCAGCTTGAGAACTACAAGAAATTCACCCCTCCACTTT
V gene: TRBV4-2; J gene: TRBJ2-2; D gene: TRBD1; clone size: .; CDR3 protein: CASSQDPTGRTGELFF; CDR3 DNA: TGTGCCAGCAGCCAAGATCCGACAGGGCGGACCGGGGAGCTGTTTTTT
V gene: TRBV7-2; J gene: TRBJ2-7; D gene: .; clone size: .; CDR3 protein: CASSTKRTVPFYEQYF; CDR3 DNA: TGTGCCAGCAGTACAAAACGGACGGTCCCCTTTTACGAGCAGTACTTC